This TCR beta chain derives from a study of CD8+ T cells in alopecia areata. Study-wide background: Patients received oral tofacitinib, 5 to 10 mg twice daily, for moderate-to-severe alopecia areata.

As regards this clone: Its antigen is currently unknown.

Treatment reported: oral pan-JAK inhibitor, 5-10 mg twice daily. Both peripheral blood and punch biopsies of lesional scalp skin were obtained from patients who had alopecia areata. PBMC-derived CD4+ and CD8+ T cells were sorted. Notes on the study in general: Scalp clonality dropped significantly under tofacitinib, as did expanded CD8+ top-100 clones.

Per germline, CDR1 SGHTA and CDR2 FQGNSA. This CDR3 region has 14 residues. V was shortened by 2 bases and J by 1 base, with 9 bases between the two germline ends. RNA extraction was followed by reverse transcription into cDNA, which acted as the sequencing template. TCRdb's table, derived via immunoSEQ multiplex PCR, lists solely in-frame clones and lacks some. The sample has around 160,000 clones, 50% to 65% seen once. This TCR came from a human donor with alopecia areata. The sample here was CD4+ T cells sorted from blood, taken at week 24, from a patient treated with tofacitinib. V usage is TRBV7-2 and J usage is TRBJ2-7; no definite D call. The CDR3 DNA reads as TGTGCCAGCAGCTTACCGGGCAGATCCTACGAGCAGTACTTC. Amino acid sequence: CASSLPGRSYEQYF.